This is a list of T cell receptor beta chains from one sample in a study of beta chain features in type 1 diabetes. Repertoires were generated with immunoSEQ multiplex PCR, while TCRdb's copy carries only in-frame clones and drops some. Of 250,000 to 350,000 clones detected, 13% to 15% appear once; the ten largest clones hold 0.015% to 0.02%. Sequenced input: naive CD4+ T cells from blood. These receptors were obtained from a man aged 25-45 years with type 1 diabetes. The CDR3 runs from the conserved cysteine through the conserved F or W. The D gene is left open where the match is weak. A clone size is listed for some rows: how often the clone was seen (once, few, many), or a class if it is expanded.

clone_size,d_call,j_call,v_call,cdr3_aa,cdr3_nt
-,-,TRBJ2-2,TRBV7-9,CASSLERNTGELFF,TGTGCCAGCAGCTTAGAGCGGAACACCGGGGAGCTGTTTTTT
once,-,TRBJ2-7,TRBV7-2,CASSSSRSVEQYF,TGTGCCAGCAGCTCCTCTAGATCAGTCGAGCAGTACTTC
-,TRBD1,TRBJ1-5,TRBV28,CASSLRGQGYQPQHF,TGTGCCAGCAGTCTCCGAGGACAGGGTTATCAGCCCCAGCATTTT
-,-,TRBJ2-3,TRBV25-1,CASSELIGSTDTQYF,TGTGCCAGCAGTGAATTAATCGGGAGCACAGATACGCAGTATTTT
-,TRBD2,TRBJ2-7,TRBV7-2,CASSFSGRALYEQYF,TGTGCCAGCAGCTTCAGCGGGAGGGCCCTCTACGAGCAGTACTTC
few,TRBD2,TRBJ2-3,TRBV6-5,CASRLAGTDTQYF,TGTGCCAGCAGACTAGCGGGCACAGATACGCAGTATTTT
-,TRBD2,TRBJ2-1,TRBV28,CASSGHPLAGAYNEQFF,TGTGCCAGCAGTGGCCACCCCCTAGCGGGAGCCTACAATGAGCAGTTCTTC
-,-,TRBJ1-1,TRBV11-1,CASSPMGVRDTEAFF,TGTGCCAGCAGCCCTATGGGAGTAAGAGACACTGAAGCTTTCTTT
few,-,TRBJ2-3,TRBV29-1,CSVESGQISTDTQYF,TGCAGCGTTGAATCGGGTCAGATCAGCACAGATACGCAGTATTTT
-,-,TRBJ1-5,TRBV28,CASSLSTGTLNQPQHF,TGTGCCAGCAGTCTTTCGACCGGGACATTAAATCAGCCCCAGCATTTT
few,-,TRBJ1-1,TRBV5-6,CASSLTFLNTEAFF,TGTGCCAGCAGCTTGACATTTTTGAACACTGAAGCTTTCTTT
few,-,TRBJ2-1,TRBV2,CASSDMSYNEQFF,TGTGCCAGCAGTGACATGTCATACAATGAGCAGTTCTTC
-,TRBD2,TRBJ2-3,TRBV7-2,CASSFGTSGPTDTQYF,TGTGCCAGCAGCTTCGGGACTAGCGGTCCCACAGATACGCAGTATTTT
few,-,TRBJ2-1,TRBV30,CAWSVPGSYNEQFF,TGTGCCTGGAGTGTACCTGGCAGCTACAATGAGCAGTTCTTC
-,TRBD1,TRBJ2-7,TRBV19,CASSTPDREMHEQYF,TGTGCCAGTAGTACCCCGGACAGGGAAATGCACGAGCAGTACTTC
few,TRBD1,TRBJ1-5,TRBV4-3,CASSQSNRGLGNQPQHF,TGCGCCAGCAGCCAGTCCAACAGGGGGCTGGGCAATCAGCCCCAGCATTTT
few,TRBD2,TRBJ2-3,TRBV5-1,CASSLSGTSDTDTQYF,TGCGCCAGCAGCTTGTCCGGGACTAGCGACACAGATACGCAGTATTTT
-,TRBD1,TRBJ1-1,TRBV7-9,CASSQGQGEAFF,TGTGCCAGCAGCCAAGGACAGGGTGAAGCTTTCTTT
few,-,TRBJ1-2,TRBV25-1,CASSAAGLSDGYTF,TGTGCCAGCAGTGCTGCAGGTTTATCTGACGGCTACACCTTC
few,-,TRBJ2-1,TRBV7-2,CASSLAFTTTNEQFF,TGTGCCAGCAGCTTAGCGTTTACAACCACCAATGAGCAGTTCTTC
few,TRBD1,TRBJ1-4,TRBV11-2,CASSLGDRTSADEKLFF,TGTGCCAGCAGCTTAGGGGACAGGACTTCTGCGGATGAAAAACTGTTTTTT
few,-,TRBJ1-2,TRBV28,CASRLTQGIGGYTF,TGTGCCAGCAGGCTAACTCAGGGGATAGGTGGCTACACCTTC
-,-,TRBJ2-7,TRBV4-1,CASSHRLVRQYF,TGCGCCAGCAGCCACCGACTAGTTCGGCAGTACTTC
few,-,TRBJ2-2,TRBV2,CASSANRVTGELFF,TGTGCCAGCAGTGCCAACAGGGTCACCGGGGAGCTGTTTTTT
-,-,TRBJ2-5,TRBV21-1,CASSNRGQRETQYF,TGTGCCAGCAGTAACAGGGGGCAAAGGGAGACCCAGTACTTC
few,TRBD2,TRBJ2-4,TRBV7-2,CASSSGTSGRRGTKNIQYF,TGTGCCAGCAGCTCCGGGACTAGCGGGAGAAGGGGAACCAAAAACATTCAGTACTTC
few,-,TRBJ2-5,TRBV9,CASSVGPTRQETQYF,TGTGCCAGCAGCGTAGGTCCGACAAGGCAAGAGACCCAGTACTTC
few,TRBD2,TRBJ2-1,TRBV2,CASSMSGSTYNEQFF,TGTGCCAGCAGTATGAGCGGGAGTACCTACAATGAGCAGTTCTTC
few,-,TRBJ1-5,TRBV15,CATRARGRLRPQHF,TGTGCCACCAGGGCAAGGGGCCGCCTGCGGCCCCAGCATTTT
-,-,TRBJ1-1,TRBV5-6,CASSFRGGTEAFF,TGTGCCAGCAGCTTTAGGGGGGGGACTGAAGCTTTCTTT
-,-,TRBJ2-7,TRBV4-3,CASSQDRGGTYEQYF,TGCGCCAGCAGCCAAGATCGAGGAGGGACCTACGAGCAGTACTTC
-,TRBD2,TRBJ2-1,TRBV5-4,CASSARLAGGQDEQFF,TGTGCCAGCAGCGCAAGACTAGCGGGAGGGCAGGATGAGCAGTTCTTC
-,TRBD2,TRBJ2-7,TRBV28,CASSSSGSVDEQYF,TGTGCCAGCAGTTCTAGCGGGAGTGTCGACGAGCAGTACTTC
few,-,TRBJ2-7,TRBV7-2,CASSSIWRDEQYF,TGTGCCAGCAGCTCGATATGGAGGGACGAGCAGTACTTC
-,-,TRBJ1-1,TRBV29-1,CSVGNRVMNTETFF,TGCAGCGTTGGCAACAGGGTTATGAACACTGAAACTTTCTTT
few,TRBD1,TRBJ2-1,TRBV28,CASIPSQGAGLGQFF,TGTGCCAGCATTCCATCTCAGGGGGCGGGTTTAGGGCAGTTCTTC
-,-,TRBJ1-5,TRBV30,CAWSPGTLNQPQHF,TGTGCCTGGAGTCCCGGGACACTAAATCAGCCCCAGCATTTT
few,TRBD2,TRBJ2-2,TRBV6-6,CASSRGESGELFF,TGTGCCAGCAGTCGGGGGGAGTCCGGGGAGCTGTTTTTT
-,-,TRBJ2-3,TRBV18,CASSPGANRIDTQYF,TGTGCCAGCTCACCAGGGGCCAACCGGATAGATACGCAGTATTTT
few,-,TRBJ1-1,TRBV20-1,CSALRYTEAFF,TGCAGTGCCCTCCGGTACACTGAAGCTTTCTTT
few,TRBD1,TRBJ2-7,TRBV27,CASSLRFVGQGRGQYF,TGTGCCAGCAGTTTACGGTTCGTGGGACAGGGCCGAGGGCAGTACTTC
-,-,TRBJ2-1,TRBV14,CASSKSSGTNLYNEQFF,TGTGCCAGCAGCAAGTCTTCCGGGACAAACCTCTACAATGAGCAGTTCTTC
-,TRBD1,TRBJ2-5,TRBV5-1,CASSLAPGGMETQYF,TGCGCCAGCAGCTTGGCCCCAGGGGGCATGGAGACCCAGTACTTC
few,-,TRBJ2-7,TRBV14,CASSLLYEQYF,TGTGCCAGCAGCCTATTATACGAGCAGTACTTC
few,TRBD2,TRBJ2-1,TRBV19,CASSIFSAGDYNEQFF,TGTGCCAGTAGTATTTTCTCAGCGGGGGACTACAATGAGCAGTTCTTC